Given below is one TCR beta chain in context. The data derive from a study of PD-L1 blockade in urothelial cancer. Study at large: About 85% of the roughly 29 patients were men whose urothelial cancer was bladder-origin. Patients previously received 0 to 3 chemotherapy regimens. There were a median of about 150,000 T cells in blood samples.

J lost 9 bases, V lost 5 bases, and 8 bases had no gene match. Germline V CDR1 and CDR2: MNHEY, SVGAGI. This CDR3 is 14 amino acids long. Time point of the sample: pretreatment peripheral blood. Spiking each PCR with synthetic TCR analog templates was performed. Assay used: immunoSEQ multiplex PCR; TCRdb lists only in-frame clones, some missing. The sample consists of tens of thousands of clones, around 89% of them appearing once. This chain uses TRBV6-5 with TRBJ2-1, with 9 nucleotides matching TRBD1. The clonotype comes from a man aged 55 to 70 with urothelial cancer. The sample was PBMCs, taken around atezolizumab (anti-PD-L1) treatment. The chain's CDR3 is CASSTQQGALEQFF. The CDR3 DNA is TGTGCCAGCAGTACACAACAGGGGGCGCTTGAGCAGTTCTTC.